A single sample gave rise to the 20 T cell receptor beta chains below, sequenced in a study of T cells in Graves' hyperthyroidism and ophthalmopathy. Amplification of TCR beta CDR3 regions was performed using RNA transcripts as template. TCR CDR3 regions were first amplified by RT-PCR with HTBI primers. TCRdb reprocessed the multiplex PCR reads with MiXCR, giving one entry per CDR3 protein. The table records 550,000 to 800,000 distinct CDR3 sequences, about 17% of them present only once. Source material: blood. The receptors come from a young man with Graves' hyperthyroidism.

This clonotype occurred a few times. V and J are TRBV24-1 and TRBJ1-5; unclear D gene. The V gene lost 4 bases and the J gene lost 0 bases, with 12 bases spanning the gap. The V gene's germline CDR1 is KGHDR and CDR2 SFDVKD. This CDR3 has 16 amino acids. The CDR3 sequence: CATSDPDTDSNQPQHF. CDR3 nucleotides: TGTGCCACCAGTGACCCCGACACGGATAGCAATCAGCCCCAGCATTTT.

This chain connects TRBV20-1 to TRBJ2-3; D ambiguous. The CDR3 loop spans 13 amino acids. V lost 0 bases to trimming and J lost 2 bases, with 6 bases between them. Per germline, CDR1 DFQATT and CDR2 SNEGSKA (reference sequence). The CDR3 spells CSARDQITDTQYF. The CDR3, as DNA: TGCAGTGCTAGAGACCAGATCACAGATACGCAGTATTTT.

There are many counts of this clonotype. The chain employs TRBV6-2 or TRBV6-3 and TRBJ2-7, with 9 positions matching TRBD1. This CDR3 spans 17 amino acids. CDR1 MNHEY and CDR2 SVGEGT come from the germline V gene. V was clipped by 4 bases and J by 0 bases; unmatched bases: 10. CDR3 nucleotides: TGTGCCAGCAGTTCCCCGGGACAGGGTCTTCCCTCCTACGAGCAGTACTTC. Translating it yields CASSSPGQGLPSYEQYF.

The gene calls are TRBV20-1 and TRBJ2-7, with 9 bases aligning to TRBD1. This CDR3 contains 13 residues. Trimming removed 2 bases from V and 7 bases from J; junction bases left unmatched: 6. Germline CDR1 is DFQATT and CDR2 is SNEGSKA (reference sequence). CDR3 residues: CSARRDRVGEQYF. In DNA, the CDR3 is TGCAGTGCTAGACGGGACAGGGTTGGTGAGCAGTACTTC.

This clonotype was detected ten times or more. V gene TRBV20-1 combines with J gene TRBJ1-1; D is unclear. From germline, CDR1 is DFQATT and CDR2 SNEGSKA (reference sequence). Trimming removed 0 bases from V and 7 bases from J, with 12 bases in between. The CDR3 runs 13 residues. CDR3 residues: CSARDLRVVEAFF. CDR3 DNA sequence: TGCAGTGCTAGAGATCTAAGGGTTGTTGAAGCTTTCTTT.

Comments on this clonotype: Possible read error: a much larger clone is one base away. J is TRBJ1-2 and V is TRBV28, with unresolved D. This CDR3 contains 14 residues. The V gene's germline CDR1 is MDHEN and CDR2 SYDVKM. The V end lost 1 base, the J end lost 3 bases, and 9 bases lay between the germline ends. Here the CDR3 DNA reads TGTGCCAGCAGTTTATCCGGCAGAGACTATGGCTACACCTTC. Protein: CASSLSGRDYGYTF.

This chain links TRBV19 with TRBJ1-1; possibly TRBD1 for D (6 bases). CDR3 length: 15 amino acids. The V gene's germline CDR1 is LNHDA and CDR2 SQIVND (reference sequence). V was shortened by 2 bases and J by 2 bases, with 12 bases between the two germline ends. CDR3 in amino acids: CASSIFRTANTEAFF. CDR3 coding DNA: TGTGCCAGTAGTATATTCCGGACAGCAAACACTGAAGCTTTCTTT.

This clonotype was recorded many times. The chain carries TRBV12-3 or TRBV12-4 and TRBJ2-1, with TRBD1 matching 7 bases. The trim removed 6 bases at V and 9 bases at J, leaving 8 bases unmatched. The CDR3 runs to 13 residues. The DNA of the CDR3 is TGTGCCAGCAGCTTACAGGGGCGCACTGAGCAGTTCTTC. As protein: CASSLQGRTEQFF.

At least ten counts were recorded for this clonotype. V gene TRBV28 combines with J gene TRBJ2-5; TRBD1 matches at 9 bases. Germline V CDR1 and CDR2: MDHEN, SYDVKM. The CDR3 runs 14 residues. The V gene end was trimmed by 7 bases and the J gene end by 5 bases; junction bases not matched to a gene: 8. CDR3 sequence reads: CASTRGTGSETQYF. In DNA form, the CDR3 reads TGTGCCAGCACCAGGGGGACAGGGTCGGAGACCCAGTACTTC.

Ten or more counts support this clonotype. The chain uses TRBV7-2 and TRBJ2-5; D possibly uses TRBD1 or TRBD2 (5 bases each). V was pared by 3 bases and J by 3 bases, with 8 bases between. The germline CDR1 and CDR2 sequences are SGHTA and FQGNSA. CDR3 length equals 13 residues. For the CDR3, the DNA is TGTGCCAGCAGCTTTCTGGGGGAAGAGACCCAGTACTTC. Amino acids: CASSFLGEETQYF.

This clonotype has just a few counts. The CDR3 protein is CASSPGQVRYEQYF. CDR3 bases: TGTGCCAGCAGCCCGGGACAGGTGCGGTACGAGCAGTACTTC. The V call is TRBV12-3 or TRBV12-4, the J call TRBJ2-7, with TRBD1 identical over 8 bases. The V and J ends lost 6 bases and 4 bases, in that order; junction bases with no gene match: 8. The CDR3 loop spans 14 amino acids.

This clonotype has ten or more counts. CDR3 nucleotide sequence: TGTGCCAGCAGCTTAGGTCTAGGCGGGAGCTCAGACAATGAGCAGTTCTTC. This translates into CASSLGLGGSSDNEQFF. V usage is TRBV11-3 and J usage is TRBJ2-1, with 7 bases fitting TRBD2. V was pared by 1 base and J by 5 bases, with 11 bases of the junction left unmatched. Germline V gene sequence: CDR1 SGHNT, CDR2 YENEEA. This CDR3 comprises 17 residues. The variable domain in full, with the rest retrieved from reference TRBV11-3 and TRBJ2-1, is EAGVVQSPRYKIIEKKQPVAFWCNPISGHNTLYWYLQNLGQGPELLIRYENEEAVDDSQLPKDRFSAERLKGVDSTLKIQPAELGDSAVYLCASSLGLGGSSDNEQFFGPGTRLTVL.

This clonotype was counted ten times or more. The chain uses TRBV13 and TRBJ2-5; D not certain. The CDR3 is 13 amino acids. The V gene lost 2 bases and the J gene lost 2 bases, with 6 bases spanning the gap. Germline assignment: CDR1 PRHDT and CDR2 FYEKMQ (reference sequence). This chain's CDR3 is CASSLTHQETQYF. DNA of the CDR3: TGTGCCAGCAGCTTAACCCATCAAGAGACCCAGTACTTC.

The chain carries TRBV6-1 and TRBJ1-4; D is unclear. Trimming stripped 6 bases from V and 0 bases from J, with 11 bases between. Germline V gene data show CDR1 as MNHNS and CDR2 as SASEGT. This CDR3 has 15 amino acids. DNA of the CDR3: TGTGCCAGCAGCCCAGAAAGAGCAACTAATGAAAAACTGTTTTTT. As protein: CASSPERATNEKLFF.

This clonotype was recorded a few times. The V and J genes are TRBV27 and TRBJ2-2, with D hard to call. V was cut by 5 bases and J by 13 bases, with 20 bases left in between. The CDR3 runs to 14 residues. The germline V gene encodes CDR1 MNHEY and CDR2 SMNVEV (reference sequence). CDR3 sequence: CASSPGQANLRLFF. The CDR3 DNA is TGTGCCAGCAGTCCCGGGCAGGCGAACCTTCGGCTGTTTTTT.

This chain links TRBV25-1 with TRBJ1-1; TRBD1 might be the D (5 bases). Germline CDR1 and CDR2: MGHDK and SYGVNS. The CDR3 totals 15 residues. The ends were cut back, 0 bases at V and 3 bases at J, with 11 bases in the middle. CDR3 region: CASSEYGGIHTEAFF. The CDR3 DNA is TGTGCCAGCAGTGAATATGGGGGTATACACACTGAAGCTTTCTTT.

In its sample, this clonotype was seen a few times. The CDR3, as DNA: TGCGCCAGCAGCTTTCCAGCAGAGCGGGGTCGTAGGAATGAGCAGTTCTTC. It specifies CASSFPAERGRRNEQFF. The genes are TRBV4-1 and TRBJ2-1, with 7 positions matching TRBD2. The CDR3 has 17 amino acids. Trimming removed 5 bases from V and 7 bases from J; junction bases left unmatched: 17. Germline-derived CDR1 and CDR2 are MGHRA and YSYEKL.

This clonotype turned up a few times. The chain recombines TRBV20-1 with TRBJ2-1, with D perhaps matching TRBD2 (6 bases). Germline-derived CDR1 and CDR2 are DFQATT and SNEGSKA (reference sequence). The CDR3 runs 15 residues. Trimming pared 8 bases from V and 4 bases from J, leaving 21 bases between. CDR3 sequence (DNA): TGCAGTCCTCGGCGGGACCCCCTAGGGTACAATGAGCAGTTCTTC. It is translated as CSPRRDPLGYNEQFF.

Remarks on this clonotype: The junction departs from the called germline gene at one end, perhaps through a read error. The chain is built from TRBV12-3 or TRBV12-4 and TRBJ2-3; D may be TRBD2 (6 bases). The CDR3 covers 15 residues. DNA of the CDR3: TGTGCCTGCAGTGAACTAGCCCCCCCCGCAGATACGCAGTATTTT. Protein sequence: CACSELAPPADTQYF.

This clonotype was seen only a few times. The chain joins TRBV4-1 to TRBJ2-7, with unresolved D. CDR1 and CDR2 from the germline V gene are MGHRA and YSYEKL. The CDR3 length is 16 residues. V was pared by 3 bases and J by 2 bases, with 17 bases between. The CDR3 region is CASSQTAAIGTYEQYF. CDR3 nucleotides: TGCGCCAGCAGCCAGACGGCGGCTATAGGGACCTACGAGCAGTACTTC.